This TCR beta chain was captured by sequencing in a study of shared clonotypes between healthy human individuals. An even split of each subset's genomic DNA across several immunoSEQ plates was performed. Generated by immunoSEQ multiplex PCR, the TCRdb table keeps only in-frame clones and is missing some. This sample has hundreds of thousands of clones; around 96% occur once, and the top ten carry more than 0.085%. Only CD45RO-negative cells positively selected for CCR7 counted as naive CD8 cells, so terminally differentiated effector memory CD45RA+ cells were excluded. In the case of this clone: Its specificity is unknown.

Study-wide results and limits: Donor clonotype sharing was expected to depend on sequencing depth. Among several donors, roughly 5.5% of naive CD4 clonotypes were found in common. Among the subsets, naive ones generally showed larger estimated richness than memory ones.

The receptor comes from a woman between 25 and 40 years old in good health. The source material was naive CD8+ T cells sorted from blood.

DNA of the CDR3: TGTGCCAGCAGCTTCGCCAGGGGCAGCAATGAGCAGTTCTTC. Translating gives CASSFARGSNEQFF. This chain joins TRBV7-9 and TRBJ2-1; D may be TRBD1 (6 bases). Trimming removed 3 bases from V and 6 bases from J, with 12 bases in between. Per the germline V gene, CDR1 is SEHNR and CDR2 is FQNEAQ (reference sequence). This CDR3 has 14 amino acids. Together with reference TRBV7-9 and TRBJ2-1, the CDR3 gives the full variable domain: DTGVSQNPRHKITKRGQNVTFRCDPISEHNRLYWYRQTLGQGPEFLTYFQNEAQLEKSRLLSDRFSAERPKGSFSTLEIQRTEQGDSAMYLCASSFARGSNEQFFGPGTRLTVL.